Following are 7 T cell receptor beta chains from one sample sequenced in a study of shared clonotypes between healthy human individuals. Profiled with immunoSEQ multiplex PCR; TCRdb holds only in-frame clones, not every one. This sample carries fewer than 3 million clones, 85% to 95% of them seen once, and the ten largest clones take 0.3% to 0.45%. The sequenced sample consisted of naive CD4+ T cells from PBMCs. The subset: CD45RA+ positively selected. The receptor source for this set is a man aged 18 to 35 in good health. Some clones in this sample may be carry-over from other donors' samples.

This CDR3 reads CASSESSSLTGRPQHF. CDR3 nucleotide sequence: TGTGCCAGCAGTGAATCTTCCAGTCTGACGGGCCGGCCCCAGCATTTT. The rearrangement uses TRBV6-1 and TRBJ1-5, with D unclear. Germline assignment: CDR1 MNHNS and CDR2 SASEGT. The CDR3 runs to 16 residues. Trimming left V 2 bases short and J 9 bases short, with 20 bases between.

Only one count was recorded for this clone. This chain joins TRBV6-6 and TRBJ2-3; TRBD1 might be the D (6 bases). Trimming shortened V by 7 bases and J by 1 base, and 15 bases separated the two germline ends. Looked up from germline, CDR1 is MNHNY and CDR2 is SVGAGI (reference sequence). The CDR3 length is 15 residues. CDR3 DNA: TGTGCCAGCACTCCCCCGGGACACCGCACAGATACGCAGTATTTT. Its translation is CASTPPGHRTDTQYF.

The genes are TRBV5-4 and TRBJ2-1, with D hard to call. From germline, CDR1 is SGHNT and CDR2 YYREEE (reference sequence). The CDR3 covers 15 residues. Trimming took off 2 bases at V and 4 bases at J, with 13 bases between the two ends. The CDR3 loop is CASSLGRSEYNEQFF. The CDR3 DNA is TGTGCCAGCAGCTTAGGACGAAGCGAATACAATGAGCAGTTCTTC.

The chain uses TRBV2 and TRBJ2-5; the match to TRBD2 covers 8 bases. The CDR3 is 15 amino acids. With 4 bases clipped from V and 5 bases from J, the junction kept 9 bases outside the gene matches. In germline, CDR1 is SNHLY, CDR2 FYNNEI. CDR3 DNA sequence: TGTGCCAGCAGTGGCGGTAGCGGGGCCCGGGAGACCCAGTACTTC. Encoded protein: CASSGGSGARETQYF. The whole variable domain, filled in from reference TRBV2 and TRBJ2-5, reads EPEVTQTPSHQVTQMGQEVILRCVPISNHLYFYWYRQILGQKVEFLVSFYNNEISEKSEIFDDQFSVERPDGSNFTLKIRSTKLEDSAMYFCASSGGSGARETQYFGPGTRLLVL.

The CDR3 DNA reads TGCGCCAGCAGAAAAACTAGTAATGAGCAGTTCTTC. This gives the protein CASRKTSNEQFF. The V call is TRBV5-1, the J call TRBJ2-1; D is perhaps TRBD2 (5 bases). The CDR3 consists of 12 residues. Trimming took 5 bases from V and 7 from J, leaving 10 bases between them. Per the germline V gene, CDR1 is SGHRS and CDR2 is YFSETQ.

The chain recombines TRBV11-2 with TRBJ1-5, with a weak D call TRBD1 (6 bases). CDR3 length: 15 residues. V was pared by 3 bases and J by 6 bases, with 15 bases between. The germline V gene has CDR1 SGHAT and CDR2 FQNNGV. CDR3 bases: TGTGCCAGCAGCTTGTCGGTACAGGGCACTCAGCCCCAGCATTTT. It translates to CASSLSVQGTQPQHF.

The chain combines TRBV18 with TRBJ1-1; weak D call: TRBD1 (5 bases). The CDR3 extends over 17 amino acids. V was shortened by 2 bases and J by 6 bases, with 22 bases between the two germline ends. Germline CDR1 KGHSH, CDR2 LQKENI. Written as DNA, the CDR3 is TGTGCCAGCTCACCATTTCCGGGGATACGGGGGGGAGCTGAAGCTTTCTTT. This translates into CASSPFPGIRGGAEAFF.